Detailed here is one T cell receptor beta chain. This sample was taken from a study of PD-1 blockade in mismatch repair-deficient tumors. Whole-study context: Patients had around 11 mismatch repair-deficient cancer types, all previously treated and progressing.

Here immunoSEQ multiplex PCR was the method, and the copy in TCRdb shows in-frame clones only, minus some. The sample has roughly 53,000 clones; roughly 78% are singletons. The CDR3 runs to 15 residues. Germline V CDR1 and CDR2: MNHEY, SMNVEV (reference sequence). The V gene lost 1 base and the J gene lost 4 bases, with 10 bases spanning the gap. This rearrangement joins TRBV27 to TRBJ2-2; D is perhaps TRBD2 (6 bases). The sequences come from peripheral blood, collected 4 weeks after starting pembrolizumab. This receptor was taken from an adult with mismatch repair-deficient cancer. This CDR3 is CASSLLWEATGELFF. The CDR3 coding sequence is TGTGCCAGCAGTTTATTGTGGGAGGCCACCGGGGAGCTGTTTTTT.